This TCR beta chain was sequenced in a study of shared clonotypes between healthy human individuals. Study details: Researchers assigned three CD4 naive, three CD4 memory, two CD8 naive and one CD8 memory plate to each donor. Study-level findings and limits: Rarefaction demonstrated incomplete sorted-subset sequencing despite large depth.

TCRdb keeps only in-frame clones here, not all; method: immunoSEQ multiplex PCR. The sample includes about a million clones, 60% to 85% seen only once; the top ten take approximately 0.95%. Germline V gene sequence: CDR1 SGHRS, CDR2 YFSETQ. V was shortened by 3 bases and J by 0 bases, with 6 bases between the two germline ends. CDR3 length: 14 residues. Comments on this clone: Its target is not known.

The rearrangement joins TRBV5-1 to TRBJ2-2; D is undetermined. This receptor was identified in a man younger than 30 in good health. Some clones in this sample may be carry-over from other donors' samples. Material for sequencing was memory CD4+ T cells from PBMCs. Subset indicated: CD45RA-negative fraction. Here the CDR3 DNA reads TGCGCCAGCAGCTCAGTAGCGAACACCGGGGAGCTGTTTTTT. This encodes CASSSVANTGELFF. The variable domain in full, completed from reference TRBV5-1 and TRBJ2-2, reads KAGVTQTPRYLIKTRGQQVTLSCSPISGHRSVSWYQQTPGQGLQFLFEYFSETQRNKGNFPGRFSGRQFSNSRSEMNVSTLELGDSALYLCASSSVANTGELFFGEGSRLTVL.